A single sample gave rise to the 2 T cell receptor beta chains below, sequenced in a study of CXCR3-negative and CXCR3-positive naive CD8 T cells. It was by 5' RACE with UMI labels that the TRB cDNA libraries were prepared. Using the 5' RACE reads, TCRdb records one entry per CDR3 protein without DNA. The sample has some 130,000 distinct CDR3 sequences, and its top ten clones hold less than 0.55%. Material: naive CXCR3- CD8+ T cells from blood. Subset reported: CD45RO-CCR7+CD27+CD95- naive CD8+ T cells lacking CXCR3 (TNR3-). These receptors were collected from a human donor in good health. Some clones in this sample may be carry-over from other donors' samples.

The chain is built from TRBV7-9 and TRBJ2-1; TCRdb outputs TRBD1, but without DNA this stays unchecked. The CDR3 spans 18 residues. Germline V gene data show CDR1 as SEHNR and CDR2 as FQNEAQ (reference sequence). The CDR3 here is CASSQAGTGLSSYNEQFF.

The chain combines TRBV28 with TRBJ2-5; TCRdb picks TRBD1, but there is no DNA to check that call. Germline V gene lookup returns CDR1 MDHEN and CDR2 SYDVKM. The CDR3 totals 14 residues. CDR3 amino acids: CASSLGTLLETQYF. Together with reference TRBV28 and TRBJ2-5, the CDR3 gives the full variable domain: DVKVTQSSRYLVKRTGEKVFLECVQDMDHENMFWYRQDPGLGLRLIYFSYDVKMKEKGDIPEGYSVSREKKERFSLILESASTNQTSMYLCASSLGTLLETQYFGPGTRLLVL.